This TCR beta chain came from a study of blood T cell repertoires in COVID-19. The wider study: Sources were T cells, B-cell-depleted T cells, or PBMCs; the material itself was cDNA or gDNA.

Germline assignment: CDR1 KGHSH and CDR2 LQKENI. Trimming removed 3 bases from V and 6 bases from J; junction bases left unmatched: 3. CDR3 length: 15 residues. This table comes from immunoSEQ multiplex PCR, and its TCRdb copy is limited to in-frame clones, with some not included. Of approximately 240,000 clones detected, approximately 90% appear once; the ten largest clones hold 2% to 2.5%. This clonotype was sampled from a woman between 35 and 50 years old who had recovered from COVID-19. Sequencing input: peripheral blood. The rearrangement uses TRBV18 and TRBJ1-6; 9 nucleotides line up with TRBD1. CDR3 coding DNA: TGTGCCAGCTCACCTATGACAGGGGGTAATTCACCCCTCCACTTT. Translation gives CASSPMTGGNSPLHF.